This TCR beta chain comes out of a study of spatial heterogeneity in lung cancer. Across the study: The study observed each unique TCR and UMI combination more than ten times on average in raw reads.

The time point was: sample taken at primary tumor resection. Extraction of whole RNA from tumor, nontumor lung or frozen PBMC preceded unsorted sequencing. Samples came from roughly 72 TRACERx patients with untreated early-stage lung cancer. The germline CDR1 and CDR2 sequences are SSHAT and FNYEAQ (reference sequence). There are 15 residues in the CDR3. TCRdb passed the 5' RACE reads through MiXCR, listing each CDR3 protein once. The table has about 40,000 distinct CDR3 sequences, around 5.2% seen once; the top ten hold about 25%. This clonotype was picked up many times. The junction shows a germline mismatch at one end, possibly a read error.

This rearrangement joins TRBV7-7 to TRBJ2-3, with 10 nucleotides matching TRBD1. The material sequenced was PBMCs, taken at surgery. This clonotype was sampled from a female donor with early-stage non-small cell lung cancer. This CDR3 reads CASSFGTGGTDTQYF. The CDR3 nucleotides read TGTGCTAGCAGCTTTGGGACAGGGGGCACAGATACGCAGTATTTT.